These 13 T cell receptor beta chains were sequenced from one sample in a study of patients and donors after allogeneic stem cell transplantation. MiXCR was run by TCRdb on the RT-PCR reads, yielding one entry per CDR3 protein. Found here are roughly 200,000 distinct CDR3 sequences, around two fifths of them singletons; the top ten hold 11%. Sequencing was carried out using blood, either unsorted or a sorted T cell fraction (not recorded which). Receptors were obtained from a human donor who was either an allogeneic HSCT recipient or a stem cell or donor lymphocyte infusion donor (not recorded which). It is not recorded whose cells these are; they may come from a transplant donor.

This clonotype was recorded many times. The chain recombines TRBV12-3 or TRBV12-4 with TRBJ1-2; tentatively, D is TRBD1 (5 bases). V lost 6 bases, J lost 8 bases, and 16 bases lay in between. The CDR3 is made up of 13 amino acids. The chain's CDR3 is CASRLGGGEGYTF. The CDR3 DNA sequence: TGTGCCAGCAGACTCGGGGGAGGGGAAGGCTACACCTTC.

The chain combines TRBV28 with TRBJ1-1; 7 nucleotides agree with TRBD1. CDR1 is MDHEN, CDR2 SYDVKM, per germline. The CDR3 contains 13 residues. After removal of 11 bases from V and 0 bases from J, the junction contained 6 bases not matched to a gene. Here the CDR3 reads CALEDRMNTEAFF. In nucleotides, the CDR3 is TGTGCCTTAGAGGACAGGATGAACACTGAAGCTTTCTTT.

This clonotype has only a few counts. The chain carries TRBV20-1 and TRBJ1-2, with D unresolved. Looked up from germline, CDR1 is DFQATT and CDR2 is SNEGSKA (reference sequence). Deletions cut 1 base from V and 6 bases from J, with 12 bases between. The length of the CDR3 is 13 residues. For the CDR3, the DNA is TGCAGTGCTAGAGTTGGCAACATGGATGGCTACACCTTC. This codes for CSARVGNMDGYTF.

The chain employs TRBV3-1 and TRBJ1-3; the D is unclear. Germline-derived CDR1 and CDR2 are LGHDT and YNNKEL (reference sequence). The CDR3 is made up of 13 amino acids. Trimming shortened V by 2 bases and J by 4 bases, and 6 bases separated the two germline ends. The CDR3, as DNA: TGTGCCAGCAGCCAACCTCGAGGAAACACCATATATTTT. Translated: CASSQPRGNTIYF.

The gene calls are TRBV29-1 and TRBJ1-1; D perhaps matches TRBD1 (5 bases). Between the trimmed V and J ends, which lost 3 bases and 6 bases, there was a span of 11 bases. The CDR3 runs 12 residues. The germline gives CDR1 SQVTM, CDR2 ANQGSEA. CDR3 region: CSVDQEGPEAFF. DNA of the CDR3: TGCAGCGTTGACCAGGAGGGACCTGAAGCTTTCTTT.

The chain recombines TRBV5-1 with TRBJ2-7, with D hard to call. Between the trimmed V and J ends, which lost 0 bases and 1 base, there was a span of 5 bases. CDR1 is SGHRS, CDR2 YFSETQ, per germline. The CDR3 spans 13 residues. The CDR3 protein is CASSLEGSYEQYF. The DNA of the CDR3 is TGCGCCAGCAGCTTGGAAGGGTCCTACGAGCAGTACTTC.

The J gene is TRBJ2-3, the V gene TRBV5-1; 8 positions match TRBD2. The CDR3 spans 16 residues. Looked up from germline, CDR1 is SGHRS and CDR2 is YFSETQ. The J segment lost 0 bases and the V segment lost 2 bases, leaving 5 bases of the junction unmatched. CDR3 residues: CASSFTSGGSTDTQYF. CDR3 DNA: TGCGCCAGCAGCTTCACCAGCGGGGGTAGCACAGATACGCAGTATTTT.

The chain combines TRBV12-3 or TRBV12-4 with TRBJ1-5, with 8 bases identical to TRBD1. V shed 6 bases, J shed 7 bases, and the junction held 8 bases outside the gene matches. The CDR3 length is 14 residues. CDR3 nucleotides: TGTGCCAGCAGCCGACAGGGGAGTGCCCAGCCCCAGCATTTT. The encoded protein is CASSRQGSAQPQHF.

This clonotype was picked up a small number of times. This chain connects TRBV12-3 or TRBV12-4 to TRBJ1-4, with TRBD1 identical over 10 bases. V shed 3 bases and J 8 bases; nucleotides not matched to a gene: 6. This CDR3 is 15 amino acids long. CDR3 nucleotides: TGTGCCAGCAGTTTCCTAGACAGGGGGCGAGAAAAACTGTTTTTT. It translates to CASSFLDRGREKLFF.

The chain couples TRBV18 to TRBJ2-5; 10 positions match TRBD1. The CDR3 length is 14 residues. Per germline, CDR1 KGHSH and CDR2 LQKENI. The J segment lost 4 bases and the V segment lost 6 bases, leaving 5 bases of the junction unmatched. The chain's CDR3 is CASSPRTGGETQYF. CDR3 coding DNA: TGTGCCAGCTCCCCGCGGACAGGGGGAGAGACCCAGTACTTC.

The chain links TRBV5-4 to TRBJ2-5; TRBD2 agrees at 12 bases. The CDR3 is 16 residues long. The J segment lost 4 bases and the V segment lost 3 bases, leaving 7 bases of the junction unmatched. Germline V gene sequence: CDR1 SGHNT, CDR2 YYREEE (reference sequence). The CDR3 DNA reads as TGTGCCAGCAGCTCCTCCGTGACTAGCGGGGGAGAGACCCAGTACTTC. Translating gives CASSSSVTSGGETQYF.

The chain uses TRBV7-9 and TRBJ1-1; tentative D call: TRBD1 (6 bases). The CDR3 covers 15 residues. V was clipped by 5 bases and J by 5 bases, with 18 bases between them. Germline loops: CDR1 SEHNR, CDR2 FQNEAQ (reference sequence). This CDR3 is CASSPGRGSKTEAFF. The DNA of the CDR3 is TGTGCCAGCAGCCCAGGAAGGGGGAGTAAGACTGAAGCTTTCTTT. Variable domain in full (rest from reference TRBV7-9 and TRBJ1-1): DTGVSQNPRHKITKRGQNVTFRCDPISEHNRLYWYRQTLGQGPEFLTYFQNEAQLEKSRLLSDRFSAERPKGSFSTLEIQRTEQGDSAMYLCASSPGRGSKTEAFFGQGTRLTVV.

The chain employs TRBV12-3 or TRBV12-4 and TRBJ1-4, with 10 bases that match TRBD1. This CDR3 spans 14 amino acids. J gave up 8 bases and V 3 bases, and 3 bases lay outside the gene matches. CDR3 sequence reads: CASSFQDRGEKLFF. CDR3 sequence (DNA): TGTGCCAGCAGTTTTCAGGACAGGGGGGAAAAACTGTTTTTT.